Here is one T cell receptor beta chain with its context. Repertoires were generated with immunoSEQ multiplex PCR, while TCRdb's copy carries only in-frame clones and drops some. The sample holds around 70,000 clones; approximately 90% are singletons and the top ten take 0.85% to 1.2%. The sample is drawn from a study of OX40 agonist ivuxolimab in advanced cancers. The V gene's germline CDR1 is LGHNA and CDR2 YNFKEQ. Trimming removed 2 bases from V and 7 bases from J; junction bases left unmatched: 12. This CDR3 contains 17 residues. The input for sequencing was CD4+ or CD8+ T cells sorted from blood, taken in a trial of the OX40 agonist ivuxolimab. This sequence originates from an adult with an advanced solid tumor such as melanoma, head and neck, liver or kidney cancer. The chain recombines TRBV4-2 with TRBJ1-5, with TRBD1 matching 9 bases. The CDR3 DNA is TGTGCCAGCAGCCAACAACCGCCGGGACAGGGTTTCCAGCCCCAGCATTTT. This sequence encodes CASSQQPPGQGFQPQHF.